A single T cell receptor beta chain is shown here with its context. This specimen belongs to a study of blood T cell repertoires in COVID-19. Study summary: T cells, B-cell-depleted T cells, or PBMCs provided the cDNA or gDNA that served as material.

In the study's own analysis: Nucleated cell number was recorded as an estimate derived from reference gene primer amplification. Measured with immunoSEQ multiplex PCR; TCRdb has only the in-frame clones, and not every one. V, J and clone size reflect that table, while D and trimming were determined from the DNA. The table lists some 190,000 clones, about 88% of them singletons, with roughly 6.2% in the top ten. Trimming took 6 bases from V and 3 from J, leaving 12 bases between them. The CDR3 has 12 residues. Per the germline V gene, CDR1 is SQVTM and CDR2 is ANQGSEA. Input material: peripheral blood. This chain connects TRBV29-1 to TRBJ2-7, with D perhaps matching TRBD1 (6 bases). This clonotype was obtained from a woman in her thirties or forties who had recovered from COVID-19. The CDR3 spells CSVQGSGYEQYF. CDR3 bases: TGCAGCGTACAGGGTTCGGGCTACGAGCAGTACTTC.